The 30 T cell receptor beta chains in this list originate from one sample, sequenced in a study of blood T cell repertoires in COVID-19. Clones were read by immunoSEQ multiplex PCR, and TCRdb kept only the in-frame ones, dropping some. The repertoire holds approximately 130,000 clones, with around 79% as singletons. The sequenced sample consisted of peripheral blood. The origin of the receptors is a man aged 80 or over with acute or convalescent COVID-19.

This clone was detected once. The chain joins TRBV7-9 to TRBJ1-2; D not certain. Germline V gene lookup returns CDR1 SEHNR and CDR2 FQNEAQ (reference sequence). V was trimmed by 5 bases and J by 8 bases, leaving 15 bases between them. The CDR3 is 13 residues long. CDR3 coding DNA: TGTGCCAGCAGCCCTGATCCCCCAGGAGGCTACACCTTC. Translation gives CASSPDPPGGYTF. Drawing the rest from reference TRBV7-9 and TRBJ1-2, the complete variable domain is DTGVSQNPRHKITKRGQNVTFRCDPISEHNRLYWYRQTLGQGPEFLTYFQNEAQLEKSRLLSDRFSAERPKGSFSTLEIQRTEQGDSAMYLCASSPDPPGGYTFGSGTRLTVV.

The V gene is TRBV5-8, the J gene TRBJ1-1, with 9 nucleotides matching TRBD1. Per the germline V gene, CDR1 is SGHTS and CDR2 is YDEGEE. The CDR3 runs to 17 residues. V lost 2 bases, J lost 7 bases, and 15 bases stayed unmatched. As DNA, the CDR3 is TGTGCCAGCAGCTTCAAGGGGACAGGGCTACGTCGCTATGAAGCTTTCTTT. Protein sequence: CASSFKGTGLRRYEAFF.

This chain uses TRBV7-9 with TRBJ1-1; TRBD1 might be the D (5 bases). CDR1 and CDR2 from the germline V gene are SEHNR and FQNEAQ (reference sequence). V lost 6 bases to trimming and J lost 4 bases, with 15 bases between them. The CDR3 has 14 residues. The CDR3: CASSQNNGGTEAFF. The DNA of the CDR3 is TGTGCCAGCAGTCAAAATAACGGGGGCACTGAAGCTTTCTTT.

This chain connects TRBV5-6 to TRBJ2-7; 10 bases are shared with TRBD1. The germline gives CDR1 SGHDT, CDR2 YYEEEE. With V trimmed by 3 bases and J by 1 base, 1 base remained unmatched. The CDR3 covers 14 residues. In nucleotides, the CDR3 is TGTGCCAGCAGCTGGGGACAGGGGTCCTACGAGCAGTACTTC. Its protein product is CASSWGQGSYEQYF.

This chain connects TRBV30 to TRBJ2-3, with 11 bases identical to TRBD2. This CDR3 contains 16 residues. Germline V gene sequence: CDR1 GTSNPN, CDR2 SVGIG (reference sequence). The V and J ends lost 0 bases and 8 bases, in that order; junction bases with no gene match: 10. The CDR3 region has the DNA TGTGCCTGGAGTGTTGGCGGGACTAGCGGAAGATCTACGCAGTATTTT. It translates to CAWSVGGTSGRSTQYF.

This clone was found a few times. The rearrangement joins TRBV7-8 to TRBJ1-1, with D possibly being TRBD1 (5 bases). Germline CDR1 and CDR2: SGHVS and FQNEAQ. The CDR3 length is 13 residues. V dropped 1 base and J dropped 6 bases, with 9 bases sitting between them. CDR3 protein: CASSLVSGSEAFF. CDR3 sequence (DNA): TGTGCCAGCAGCTTAGTCTCAGGGTCTGAAGCTTTCTTT.

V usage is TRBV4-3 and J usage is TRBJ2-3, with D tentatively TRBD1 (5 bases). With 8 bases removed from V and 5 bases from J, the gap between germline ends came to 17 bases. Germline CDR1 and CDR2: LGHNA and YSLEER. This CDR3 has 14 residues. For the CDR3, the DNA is TGCGCCAGCGCCTTGGCAGGGTATCAAGATACGCAGTATTTT. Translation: CASALAGYQDTQYF.

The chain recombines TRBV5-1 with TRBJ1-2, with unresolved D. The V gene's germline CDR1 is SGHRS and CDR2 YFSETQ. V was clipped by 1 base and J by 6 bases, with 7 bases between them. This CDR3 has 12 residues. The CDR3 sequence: CASSLSTDGYTF. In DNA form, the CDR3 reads TGCGCCAGCAGCTTGAGTACTGATGGCTACACCTTC.

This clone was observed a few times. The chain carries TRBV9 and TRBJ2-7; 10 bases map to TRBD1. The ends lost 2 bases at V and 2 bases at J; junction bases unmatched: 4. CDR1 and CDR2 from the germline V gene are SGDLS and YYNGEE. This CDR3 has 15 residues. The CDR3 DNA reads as TGTGCCAGCAGCGTGGGGGACAGGGGCCCCTACGAGCAGTACTTC. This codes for CASSVGDRGPYEQYF.

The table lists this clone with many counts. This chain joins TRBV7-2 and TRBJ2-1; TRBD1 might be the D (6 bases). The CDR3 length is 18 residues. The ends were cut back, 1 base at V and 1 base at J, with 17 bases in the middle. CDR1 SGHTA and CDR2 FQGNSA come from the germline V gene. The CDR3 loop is CASSLGRKTGTSYNEQFF. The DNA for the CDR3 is TGTGCCAGCAGCTTAGGGCGCAAAACCGGGACATCCTACAATGAGCAGTTCTTC.

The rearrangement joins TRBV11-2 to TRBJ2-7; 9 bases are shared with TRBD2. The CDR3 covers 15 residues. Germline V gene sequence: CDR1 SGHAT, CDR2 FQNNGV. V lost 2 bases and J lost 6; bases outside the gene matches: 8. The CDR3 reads CASSLQAGGLAEQYF. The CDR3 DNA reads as TGTGCCAGCAGCTTACAAGCGGGGGGTCTTGCCGAGCAGTACTTC.

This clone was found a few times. CDR3 residues: CASSLGAKNIQYF. The CDR3 bases are TGTGCCAGCAGCCTAGGGGCAAAAAACATTCAGTACTTC. The rearrangement links TRBV9 to TRBJ2-4; possible D gene TRBD1, 5 bases. V lost 4 bases and J lost 4, with 9 bases in between. Germline V gives CDR1 SGDLS, CDR2 YYNGEE. The CDR3 totals 13 residues.

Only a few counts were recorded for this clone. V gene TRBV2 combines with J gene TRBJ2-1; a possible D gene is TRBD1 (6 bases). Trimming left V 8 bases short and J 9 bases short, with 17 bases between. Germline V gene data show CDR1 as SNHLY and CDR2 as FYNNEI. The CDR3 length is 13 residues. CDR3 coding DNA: TGTGCCAGCCGAATAGGGGGTGCGGGTGAGCAGTTCTTC. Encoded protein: CASRIGGAGEQFF.

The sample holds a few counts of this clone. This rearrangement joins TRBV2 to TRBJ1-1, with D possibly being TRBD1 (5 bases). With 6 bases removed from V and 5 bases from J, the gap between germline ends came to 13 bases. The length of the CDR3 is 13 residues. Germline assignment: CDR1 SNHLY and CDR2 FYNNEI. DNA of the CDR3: TGTGCCAGCAGAGGGGCAGGCCGAACTGAAGCTTTCTTT. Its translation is CASRGAGRTEAFF.

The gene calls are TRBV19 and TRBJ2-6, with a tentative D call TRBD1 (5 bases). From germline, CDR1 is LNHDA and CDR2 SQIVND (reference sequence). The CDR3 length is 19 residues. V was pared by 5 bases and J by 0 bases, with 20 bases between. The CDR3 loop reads CASSLWGEVISSGANVLTF. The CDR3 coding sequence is TGTGCCAGTAGTTTGTGGGGCGAAGTAATAAGCTCTGGGGCCAACGTCCTGACTTTC.

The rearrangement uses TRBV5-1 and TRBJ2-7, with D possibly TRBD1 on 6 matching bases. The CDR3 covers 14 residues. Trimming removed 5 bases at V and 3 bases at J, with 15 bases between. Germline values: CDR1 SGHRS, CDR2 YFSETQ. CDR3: CASSALTGRYEQYF. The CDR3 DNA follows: TGCGCCAGCAGTGCGCTTACAGGGCGCTACGAGCAGTACTTC.

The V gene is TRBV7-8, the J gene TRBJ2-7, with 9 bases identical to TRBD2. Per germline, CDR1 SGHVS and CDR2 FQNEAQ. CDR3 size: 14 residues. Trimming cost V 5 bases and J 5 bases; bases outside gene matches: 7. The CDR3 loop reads CASSRGLANHEQYF. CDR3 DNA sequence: TGTGCCAGCAGCCGGGGACTAGCTAATCACGAGCAGTACTTC.

The CDR3 is CASSRQGKSSVYGYTF. As DNA, the CDR3 is TGTGCCAGCAGTCGACAGGGGAAATCCTCAGTCTATGGCTACACCTTC. This chain joins TRBV6-6 and TRBJ1-2, with 8 bases matching TRBD1. Trimming cost V 5 bases and J 4 bases; bases outside gene matches: 12. The CDR3 loop spans 16 amino acids. CDR1 and CDR2 (germline): MNHNY, SVGAGI (reference sequence).

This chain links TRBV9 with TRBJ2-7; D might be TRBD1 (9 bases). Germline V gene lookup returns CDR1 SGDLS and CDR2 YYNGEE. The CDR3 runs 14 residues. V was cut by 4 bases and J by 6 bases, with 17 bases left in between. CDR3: CASSPGGTGFEQYF. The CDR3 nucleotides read TGTGCCAGCAGCCCGGGGGGGACAGGGTTCGAGCAGTACTTC. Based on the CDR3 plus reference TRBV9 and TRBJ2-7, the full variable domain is DSGVTQTPKHLITATGQRVTLRCSPRSGDLSVYWYQQSLDQGLQFLIQYYNGEERAKGNILERFSAQQFPDLHSELNLSSLELGDSALYFCASSPGGTGFEQYFGPGTRLTVT.

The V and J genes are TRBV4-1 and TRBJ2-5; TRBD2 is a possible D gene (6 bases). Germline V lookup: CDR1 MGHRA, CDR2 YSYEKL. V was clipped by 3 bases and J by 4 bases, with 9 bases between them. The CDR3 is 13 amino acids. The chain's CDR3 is CASSHSGGETQYF. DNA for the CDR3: TGCGCCAGCAGCCATTCCGGGGGAGAGACCCAGTACTTC.

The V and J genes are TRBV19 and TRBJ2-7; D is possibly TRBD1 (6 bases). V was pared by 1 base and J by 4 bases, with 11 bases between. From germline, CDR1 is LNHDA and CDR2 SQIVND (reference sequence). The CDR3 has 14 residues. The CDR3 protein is CASSIATGMYEQYF. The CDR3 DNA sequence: TGTGCCAGTAGTATAGCTACAGGGATGTACGAGCAGTACTTC.

The CDR3 spells CASSIPARGVLEQYF. The CDR3 nucleotides read TGTGCCAGTAGTATTCCGGCCAGGGGAGTGCTCGAGCAGTACTTC. The gene calls are TRBV19 and TRBJ2-7, with a possible D match to TRBD1 (6 bases). V gave up 3 bases and J gave up 6 bases, with 18 bases separating them. This CDR3 is 15 amino acids long. The germline V gene has CDR1 LNHDA and CDR2 SQIVND (reference sequence).

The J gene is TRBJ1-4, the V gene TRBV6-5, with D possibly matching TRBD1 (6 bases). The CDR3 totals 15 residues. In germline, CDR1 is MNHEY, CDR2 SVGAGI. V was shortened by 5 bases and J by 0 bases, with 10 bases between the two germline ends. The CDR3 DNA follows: TGTGCCAGCAGTCCAGGGACAACAACTAATGAAAAACTGTTTTTT. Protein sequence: CASSPGTTTNEKLFF.

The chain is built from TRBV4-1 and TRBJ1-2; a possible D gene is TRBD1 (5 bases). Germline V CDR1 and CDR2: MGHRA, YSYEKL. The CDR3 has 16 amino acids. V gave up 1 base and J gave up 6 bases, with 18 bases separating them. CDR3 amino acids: CASSQVPQAAGNGYTF. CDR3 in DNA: TGCGCCAGCAGCCAAGTGCCACAGGCGGCTGGGAATGGCTACACCTTC.

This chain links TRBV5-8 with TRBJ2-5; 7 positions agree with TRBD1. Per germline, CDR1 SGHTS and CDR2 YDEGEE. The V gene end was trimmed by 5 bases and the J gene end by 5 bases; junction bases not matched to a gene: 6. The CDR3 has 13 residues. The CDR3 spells CASSKDRAETQYF. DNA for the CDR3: TGTGCCAGCAGTAAAGACAGGGCTGAGACCCAGTACTTC.

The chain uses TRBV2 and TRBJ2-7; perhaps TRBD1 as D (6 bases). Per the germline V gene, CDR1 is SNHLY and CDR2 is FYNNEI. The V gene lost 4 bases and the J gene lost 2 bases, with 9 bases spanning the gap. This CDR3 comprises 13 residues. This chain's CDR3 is CASSAGAPYEQYF. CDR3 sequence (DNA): TGTGCCAGCAGTGCAGGGGCCCCCTACGAGCAGTACTTC.

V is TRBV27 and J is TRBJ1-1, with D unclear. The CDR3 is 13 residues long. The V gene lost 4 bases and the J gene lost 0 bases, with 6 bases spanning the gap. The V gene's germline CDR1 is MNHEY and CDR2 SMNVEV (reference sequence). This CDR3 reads CASSSTMNTEAFF. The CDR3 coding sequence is TGTGCCAGCAGTTCTACCATGAACACTGAAGCTTTCTTT.

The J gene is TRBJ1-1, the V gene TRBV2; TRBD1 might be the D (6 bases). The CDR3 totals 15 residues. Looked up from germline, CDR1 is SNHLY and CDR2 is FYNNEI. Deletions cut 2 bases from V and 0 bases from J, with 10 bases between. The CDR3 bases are TGTGCCAGCAGTGAATACAGGGCTTTGAACACTGAAGCTTTCTTT. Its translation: CASSEYRALNTEAFF.

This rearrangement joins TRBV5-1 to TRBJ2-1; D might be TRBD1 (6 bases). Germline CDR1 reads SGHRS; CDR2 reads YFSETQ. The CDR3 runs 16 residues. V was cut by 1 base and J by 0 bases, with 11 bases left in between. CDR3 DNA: TGCGCCAGCAGCTTGAAACAGGGCCTCTCCTACAATGAGCAGTTCTTC. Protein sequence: CASSLKQGLSYNEQFF.

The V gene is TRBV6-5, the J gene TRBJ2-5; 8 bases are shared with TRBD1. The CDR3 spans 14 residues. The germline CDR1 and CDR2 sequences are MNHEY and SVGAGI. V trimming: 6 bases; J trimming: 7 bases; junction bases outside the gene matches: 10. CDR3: CASRMDRVASTQYF. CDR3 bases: TGTGCCAGCAGAATGGACAGGGTTGCGTCGACCCAGTACTTC.